The entry below gives a single TCR beta chain sequence along with its context. What it recognizes is unknown. These data belong to a study of T cells after posttransplantation cyclophosphamide. General study results and limits: Skin or GI-infiltrating T cells shared few TRB sequences with blood.

TCRdb's table, derived via immunoSEQ multiplex PCR, lists solely in-frame clones and lacks some. The repertoire consists of about 7,200 clones, with around 72% occurring once and the leading ten covering 26%. Germline V gene data show CDR1 as SGHAT and CDR2 as FQNNGV. V gave up 3 bases and J gave up 6 bases, with 9 bases separating them. The CDR3 contains 13 residues. This receptor was taken from a woman between 50 and 59 years old in good health and a related stem cell transplant donor. The rearrangement joins TRBV11-2 to TRBJ1-3; D is perhaps TRBD1 (5 bases). The sequencing input was memory CD4+ T cells sorted from blood. The CDR3 is CASSFAGENTIYF. CDR3 DNA: TGTGCCAGCAGCTTTGCGGGGGAAAACACCATATATTTT.